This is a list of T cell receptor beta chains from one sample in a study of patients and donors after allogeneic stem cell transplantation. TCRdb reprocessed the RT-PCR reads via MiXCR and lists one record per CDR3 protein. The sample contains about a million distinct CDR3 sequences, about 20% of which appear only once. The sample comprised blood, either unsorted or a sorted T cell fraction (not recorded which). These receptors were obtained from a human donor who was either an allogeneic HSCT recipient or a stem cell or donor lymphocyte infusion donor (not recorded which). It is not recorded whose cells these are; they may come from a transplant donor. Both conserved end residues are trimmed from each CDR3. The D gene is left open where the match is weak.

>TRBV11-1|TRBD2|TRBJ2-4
ANSSIDGGTSSKNIQY
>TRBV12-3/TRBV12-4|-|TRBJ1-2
AIRRGRDYGYT
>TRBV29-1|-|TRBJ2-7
SVEEGVYEQY
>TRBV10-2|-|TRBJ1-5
ASSGDHQPQH
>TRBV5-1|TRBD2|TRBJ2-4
ASSFLTRGVAKNIQY
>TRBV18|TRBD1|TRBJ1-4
ASSPPRTGDEKLF
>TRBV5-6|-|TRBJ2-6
ASSSKMRGDSGANVLT
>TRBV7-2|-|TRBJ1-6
ASSLGGTLSPLH
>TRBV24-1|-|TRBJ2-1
ATSVRGEQF
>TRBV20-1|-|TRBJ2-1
SARLTYNEQF
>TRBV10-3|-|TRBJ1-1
AIRPGGVGTLRTEAF
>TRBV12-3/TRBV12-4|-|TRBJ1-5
ASSLGDHRQPQH
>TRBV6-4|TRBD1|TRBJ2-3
ASSPGTENTDTQY
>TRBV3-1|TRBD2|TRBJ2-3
ASSQRRGGGDTQY
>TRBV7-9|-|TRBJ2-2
ASSARSRGAGELF
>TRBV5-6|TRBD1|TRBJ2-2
ASSPDRGFNTGELF
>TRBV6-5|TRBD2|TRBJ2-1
ASSYSRGGSYNEQF
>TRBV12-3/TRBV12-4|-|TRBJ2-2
ASRPLVRETGELF
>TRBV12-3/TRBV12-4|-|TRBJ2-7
ASSWDLSYEQY
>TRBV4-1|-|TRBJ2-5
ASSQDSGGGGPQETQY
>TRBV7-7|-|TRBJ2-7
ASSSGSPFEQY
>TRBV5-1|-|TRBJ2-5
ASSLGLKQETQY
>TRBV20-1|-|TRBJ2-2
SRPGPPHTGELF
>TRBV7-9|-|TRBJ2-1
ASSLVEQF
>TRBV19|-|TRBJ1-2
ASNPHPDSYGYT